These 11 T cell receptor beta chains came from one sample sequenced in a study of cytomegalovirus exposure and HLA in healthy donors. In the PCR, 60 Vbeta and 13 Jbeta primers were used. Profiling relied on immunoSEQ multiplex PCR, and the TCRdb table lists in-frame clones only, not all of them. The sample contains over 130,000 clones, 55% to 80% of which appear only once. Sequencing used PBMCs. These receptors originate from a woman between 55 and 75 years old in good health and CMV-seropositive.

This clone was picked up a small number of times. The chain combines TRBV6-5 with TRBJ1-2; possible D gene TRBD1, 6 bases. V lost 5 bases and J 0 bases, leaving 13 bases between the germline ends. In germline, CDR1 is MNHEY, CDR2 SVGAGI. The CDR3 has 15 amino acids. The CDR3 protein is CASSHPGHANYGYTF. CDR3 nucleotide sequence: TGTGCCAGCAGTCACCCGGGACACGCTAACTATGGCTACACCTTC.

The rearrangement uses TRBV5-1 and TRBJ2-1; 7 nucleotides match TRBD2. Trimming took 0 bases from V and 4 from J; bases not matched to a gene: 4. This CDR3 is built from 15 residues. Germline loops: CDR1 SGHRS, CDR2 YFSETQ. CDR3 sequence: CASSLVASGYNEQFF. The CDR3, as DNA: TGCGCCAGCAGCTTGGTCGCTAGCGGTTACAATGAGCAGTTCTTC.

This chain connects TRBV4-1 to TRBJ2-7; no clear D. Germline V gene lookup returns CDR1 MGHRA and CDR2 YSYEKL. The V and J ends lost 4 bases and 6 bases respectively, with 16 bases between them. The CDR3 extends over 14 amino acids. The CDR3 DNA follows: TGCGCCAGCAGCCCGTACACGCGGCAGCTCGAGCAGTACTTC. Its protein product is CASSPYTRQLEQYF.

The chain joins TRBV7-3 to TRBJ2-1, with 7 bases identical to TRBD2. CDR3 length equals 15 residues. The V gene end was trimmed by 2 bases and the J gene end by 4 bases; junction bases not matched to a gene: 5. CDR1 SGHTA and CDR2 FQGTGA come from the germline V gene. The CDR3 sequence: CASSLSGGPYNEQFF. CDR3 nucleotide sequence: TGTGCCAGCAGCTTATCGGGGGGACCATACAATGAGCAGTTCTTC.

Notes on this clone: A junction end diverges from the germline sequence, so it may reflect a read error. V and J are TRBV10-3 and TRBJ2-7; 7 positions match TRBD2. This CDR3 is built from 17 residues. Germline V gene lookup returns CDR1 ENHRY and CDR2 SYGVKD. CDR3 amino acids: CAARGEGGGSSSYGQYF. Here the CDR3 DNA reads TGTGCCGCCCGGGGGGAGGGCGGCGGGAGTTCTTCCTACGGGCAGTACTTC.

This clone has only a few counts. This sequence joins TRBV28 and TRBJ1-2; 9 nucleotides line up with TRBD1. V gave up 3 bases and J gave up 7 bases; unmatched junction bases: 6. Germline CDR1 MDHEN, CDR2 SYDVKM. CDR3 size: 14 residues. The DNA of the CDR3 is TGTGCCAGCAGTTTGCTACAGGGGGCGGGTGGCTACACCTTC. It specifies CASSLLQGAGGYTF.

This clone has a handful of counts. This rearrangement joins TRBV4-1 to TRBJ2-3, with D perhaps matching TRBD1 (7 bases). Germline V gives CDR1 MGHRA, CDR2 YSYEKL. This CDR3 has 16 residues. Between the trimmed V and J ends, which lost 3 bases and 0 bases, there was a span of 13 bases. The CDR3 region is CASSHPQGGSTDTQYF. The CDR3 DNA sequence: TGCGCCAGCAGCCACCCCCAGGGGGGAAGCACAGATACGCAGTATTTT.

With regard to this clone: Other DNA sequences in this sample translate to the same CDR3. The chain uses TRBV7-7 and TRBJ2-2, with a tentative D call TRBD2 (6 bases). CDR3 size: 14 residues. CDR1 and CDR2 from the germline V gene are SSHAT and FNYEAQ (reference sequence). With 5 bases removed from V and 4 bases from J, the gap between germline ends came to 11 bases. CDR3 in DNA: TGTGCCAGCAGCCCCAGTAGCGGCACCGGGGAGCTGTTTTTT. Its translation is CASSPSSGTGELFF.

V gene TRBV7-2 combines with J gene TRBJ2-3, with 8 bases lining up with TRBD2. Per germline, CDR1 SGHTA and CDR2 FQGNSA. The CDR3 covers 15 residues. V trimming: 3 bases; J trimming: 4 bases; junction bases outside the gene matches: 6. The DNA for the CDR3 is TGTGCCAGCAGCTTCCGTAGCGGGACCTCAGATACGCAGTATTTT. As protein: CASSFRSGTSDTQYF.

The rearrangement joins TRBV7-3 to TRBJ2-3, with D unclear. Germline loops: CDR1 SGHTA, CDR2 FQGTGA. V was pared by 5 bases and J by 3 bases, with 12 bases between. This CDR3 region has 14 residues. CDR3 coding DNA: TGTGCCAGCAGCCTCTACCCCGGGACAGATACGCAGTATTTT. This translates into CASSLYPGTDTQYF.

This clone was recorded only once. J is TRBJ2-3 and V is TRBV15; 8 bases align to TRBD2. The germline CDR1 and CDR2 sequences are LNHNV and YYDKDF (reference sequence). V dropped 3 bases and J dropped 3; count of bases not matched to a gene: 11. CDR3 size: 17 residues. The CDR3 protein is CATSSPSLAGGTDTQYF. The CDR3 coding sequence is TGTGCCACCAGCAGTCCCTCCCTAGCGGGTGGGACAGATACGCAGTATTTT.